This TCR beta chain emerged from a study of PD-L1 blockade in urothelial cancer. Study in general: Each participant's history included 0 to 3 prior chemotherapy regimens. Analyzed time points were 3 weeks (second dose) and 6 weeks after therapy began.

The time point is: peripheral blood 6 weeks after treatment start. The V gene's germline CDR1 is MNHNS and CDR2 SASEGT. This CDR3 spans 15 amino acids. V lost 7 bases and J lost 5, with 18 bases in between. Libraries were prepared by immunoSEQ multiplex PCR; TCRdb keeps only in-frame clonotypes and omits some of them. This repertoire shows more than 90,000 clones, more than 85% found once; its top ten account for 3.5% to 4.5%. The receptor was isolated from a man aged 60-69 years with urothelial cancer. This rearrangement joins TRBV6-1 to TRBJ1-5; D might be TRBD1 (6 bases). Sequences were derived from PBMCs, sampled around atezolizumab (anti-PD-L1) treatment. The DNA for the CDR3 is TGTGCCAGCATACGGGACCTCAGGGGTGATCAGCCCCAGCATTTT. Protein: CASIRDLRGDQPQHF.